This entry describes one T cell receptor beta chain. What it binds is unknown. This sample stems from a study of blood T cells in healthy people across ages. Study findings and constraints: Estimates drawn from one million T cells were deemed to understate diversity.

V lost 5 bases, J lost 3 bases, and 21 bases lay in between. Germline CDR1 is SGHVS and CDR2 is FNYEAQ. This CDR3 has 17 residues. Peripheral blood, roughly 9.1 milliliters per donor, was collected. The total RNA that was extracted per sample amounted to at least 5 micrograms. A second 7 to 11 cycle PCR used barcoded and J-beta primers. Each TCR beta cDNA got a 12-nucleotide random molecular identifier. TCRdb redid the calling of the 5' RACE reads with MiXCR, one entry per CDR3 protein. The sample yields approximately 1.5 million distinct CDR3 sequences, about 35% seen once. The genes are TRBV7-6 and TRBJ2-3, with a tentative D call TRBD2 (6 bases). The sequence derives from a woman younger than 45 in good health. The material sequenced was blood. CDR3 residues: CASSPSAGGVGTDTQYF. The CDR3 nucleotides read TGTGCCAGCAGCCCTTCCGCCGGCGGGGTGGGGACAGATACGCAGTATTTT.